What follows are 18 T cell receptor beta chains derived from one specimen sequenced in a study of chemoradiotherapy in HPV16-positive cancers. Produced via immunoSEQ multiplex PCR; TCRdb's table is partial and in-frame only. Counted here are roughly 28,000 clones, 91% occurring once; the ten biggest clones make up roughly a fifth. The sequences come from blood, collected from a patient who underwent chemoradiotherapy. The receptors come from a human donor with HPV-associated anogenital cancer.

This chain joins TRBV5-4 and TRBJ2-2, with 8 bases lining up with TRBD2. Trimming cost V 4 bases and J 6 bases; bases outside gene matches: 5. Germline lookup yields CDR1 SGHNT and CDR2 YYREEE (reference sequence). The CDR3 sequence is 14 residues long. The chain's CDR3 is CASSQGLAPGELFF. The DNA for the CDR3 is TGTGCCAGCAGCCAAGGACTAGCCCCCGGGGAGCTGTTTTTT. The full variable domain, with the rest looked up from reference TRBV5-4 and TRBJ2-2, is ETGVTQSPTHLIKTRGQQVTLRCSSQSGHNTVSWYQQALGQGPQFIFQYYREEENGRGNFPPRFSGLQFPNYSSELNVNALELDDSALYLCASSQGLAPGELFFGEGSRLTVL.

V gene TRBV5-4 combines with J gene TRBJ2-2; TRBD2 is a possible D gene (6 bases). Germline V gene sequence: CDR1 SGHNT, CDR2 YYREEE (reference sequence). Trimming removed 0 bases from V and 6 bases from J, with 12 bases in between. The CDR3 extends over 15 amino acids. The CDR3: CASSLELADPGELFF. CDR3 nucleotides: TGTGCCAGCAGCTTGGAATTAGCGGATCCCGGGGAGCTGTTTTTT.

The chain uses TRBV15 and TRBJ2-3, with no clear D. Trimming left V 3 bases short and J 4 bases short, with 17 bases between. The length of the CDR3 is 16 residues. Germline CDR1 and CDR2: LNHNV and YYDKDF (reference sequence). As DNA, the CDR3 is TGTGCCACCAGCAGGGGTTCCATAGCCGAGGCAGATACGCAGTATTTT. This codes for CATSRGSIAEADTQYF.

The V call is TRBV27, the J call TRBJ1-2, with D possibly being TRBD1 (5 bases). This CDR3 comprises 13 residues. The V and J ends lost 6 bases and 0 bases respectively, with 8 bases between them. Per germline, CDR1 MNHEY and CDR2 SMNVEV (reference sequence). CDR3 sequence (DNA): TGTGCCAGCAGGACAGAGACTAACTATGGCTACACCTTC. This codes for CASRTETNYGYTF.

This chain connects TRBV7-9 to TRBJ2-1; D is unclear. CDR3 size: 17 residues. Trimming pared 4 bases from V and 6 bases from J, leaving 22 bases between. Germline V gives CDR1 SEHNR, CDR2 FQNEAQ (reference sequence). DNA of the CDR3: TGTGCCAGCAGCTCCCTAATAGCTCGGCAGCTCTTCAATGAGCAGTTCTTC. Translating it yields CASSSLIARQLFNEQFF.

This sequence joins TRBV5-1 and TRBJ2-1, with 10 bases fitting TRBD2. J was trimmed by 0 bases and V by 3 bases; bases with no gene match: 12. CDR1 and CDR2 from the germline V gene are SGHRS and YFSETQ. This CDR3 comprises 19 residues. The CDR3 loop is CASSSPDGSGRPSYNEQFF. For the CDR3, the DNA is TGCGCCAGCAGCTCTCCGGATGGTAGCGGGAGGCCCTCCTACAATGAGCAGTTCTTC. The whole variable domain, filled in from reference TRBV5-1 and TRBJ2-1, reads KAGVTQTPRYLIKTRGQQVTLSCSPISGHRSVSWYQQTPGQGLQFLFEYFSETQRNKGNFPGRFSGRQFSNSRSEMNVSTLELGDSALYLCASSSPDGSGRPSYNEQFFGPGTRLTVL.

Worth noting for this clone: Other DNA sequences in this specimen translate into the identical CDR3. This chain uses TRBV6-1 with TRBJ2-5, with D tentatively TRBD1 or TRBD2 (5 bases each). Trimming removed 1 base from V and 7 bases from J, with 7 bases in between. From germline, CDR1 is MNHNS and CDR2 SASEGT. The CDR3 length is 12 residues. As DNA, the CDR3 is TGTGCCAGCAGTGAAGTTGGGGGGACCCAGTACTTC. Encoded protein: CASSEVGGTQYF.

The chain couples TRBV29-1 to TRBJ2-7; 13 nucleotides match TRBD2. This CDR3 spans 17 amino acids. CDR1 and CDR2 (germline): SQVTM, ANQGSEA. The V and J ends lost 6 bases and 0 bases, in that order; junction bases with no gene match: 11. CDR3 nucleotide sequence: TGCAGCGTGGCCGGACTAGCGGGAGAAGGGGGCTCCTACGAGCAGTACTTC. Protein: CSVAGLAGEGGSYEQYF.

Worth noting for this clone: At one of its ends the junction is not consistent with the germline gene, which may arise from a read error. The V and J genes are TRBV7-7 and TRBJ2-5; D unresolved. Germline CDR1 reads SSHAT; CDR2 reads FNYEAQ (reference sequence). The CDR3 sequence is 13 residues long. In nucleotides, the CDR3 is TGTGCTAGCAGCTTAATAGCTGGGGAGACCCAGTACTTC. This encodes CASSLIAGETQYF.

The CDR3 DNA follows: TGTGCCAGCTCACCCCCCGGGGCTTGGACAGATACGCAGTATTTT. Amino acids: CASSPPGAWTDTQYF. The rearrangement joins TRBV18 to TRBJ2-3; D tentatively reads TRBD1 or TRBD2 (5 bases each). Germline CDR1 and CDR2: KGHSH and LQKENI. The V and J ends lost 3 bases and 3 bases respectively, with 13 bases between them. CDR3 length: 15 residues.

Here the CDR3 reads CASSLSSDIWNEQYF. The DNA for the CDR3 is TGTGCCAGCAGTTTATCCTCAGACATATGGAACGAGCAGTACTTC. V usage is TRBV28 and J usage is TRBJ2-7; no definite D call. This CDR3 contains 15 residues. V lost 1 base to trimming and J lost 5 bases, with 15 bases between them. Germline CDR1 and CDR2: MDHEN and SYDVKM.

A single count supports this clone. This chain links TRBV27 with TRBJ1-2, with D maybe TRBD1 (6 bases). The CDR3 extends over 15 amino acids. Germline V CDR1 and CDR2: MNHEY, SMNVEV (reference sequence). The ends were cut back, 0 bases at V and 2 bases at J, with 10 bases in the middle. CDR3 protein: CASSLSWGQNYGYTF. The CDR3 DNA sequence: TGTGCCAGCAGTTTATCCTGGGGGCAAAACTATGGCTACACCTTC.

This chain uses TRBV30 with TRBJ2-6; no firm D call. V lost 7 bases to trimming and J lost 4 bases, with 11 bases between them. CDR1 is GTSNPN, CDR2 SVGIG, per germline (reference sequence). The CDR3 covers 13 residues. The CDR3 loop is CAYDPEGANVLTF. The CDR3 nucleotides are TGTGCCTACGATCCGGAAGGGGCCAACGTCCTGACTTTC.

A note on this clone: Other DNA sequences in the sample encode the same CDR3. This chain links TRBV7-9 with TRBJ2-3; 7 bases are shared with TRBD2. This CDR3 is 14 amino acids long. V lost 0 bases to trimming and J lost 4 bases; unmatched junction nucleotides: 1. Germline CDR1 and CDR2: SEHNR and FQNEAQ (reference sequence). The CDR3 region is CASSLAGGSDTQYF. CDR3 in DNA: TGTGCCAGCAGCTTAGCGGGGGGGTCAGATACGCAGTATTTT.

V usage is TRBV5-5 and J usage is TRBJ2-3; possible D gene TRBD1, 5 bases. From germline, CDR1 is SGHKS and CDR2 YYEKEE (reference sequence). V was pared by 0 bases and J by 0 bases, with 11 bases between. The CDR3 runs to 16 residues. The CDR3 here is CASSLVGQASTDTQYF. The CDR3 nucleotides read TGTGCCAGCAGCTTGGTGGGGCAGGCCAGCACAGATACGCAGTATTTT.

This chain joins TRBV5-1 and TRBJ2-3; TRBD1 aligns across 7 bases. Germline-derived CDR1 and CDR2 are SGHRS and YFSETQ. Trimming cost V 2 bases and J 2 bases; bases outside gene matches: 5. This CDR3 has 15 amino acids. The CDR3: CASSFTGQTTDTQYF. DNA for the CDR3: TGCGCCAGCAGCTTTACGGGACAGACCACAGATACGCAGTATTTT.

This chain joins TRBV7-8 and TRBJ2-7; 7 bases are shared with TRBD1. The CDR3 runs to 17 residues. V was clipped by 5 bases and J by 3 bases; unmatched bases: 16. Germline values: CDR1 SGHVS, CDR2 FQNEAQ. Here the CDR3 reads CASSTLTGSSLGYEQYF. The CDR3 coding sequence is TGTGCCAGCAGCACCTTGACAGGGAGCTCTTTAGGCTACGAGCAGTACTTC. Supplemented by reference TRBV7-8 and TRBJ2-7, the full variable domain reads GAGVSQSPRYKVAKRGQDVALRCDPISGHVSLFWYQQALGQGPEFLTYFQNEAQLDKSGLPSDRFFAERPEGSVSTLKIQRTQQEDSAVYLCASSTLTGSSLGYEQYFGPGTRLTVT.

This clone came up once. This chain links TRBV27 with TRBJ1-2, with 8 positions matching TRBD1. Per germline, CDR1 MNHEY and CDR2 SMNVEV (reference sequence). Trimming took 3 bases from V and 4 from J; bases not matched to a gene: 10. The CDR3 contains 16 residues. The CDR3 nucleotides read TGTGCCAGCAGTTTCCTAGCGGGACAGGACATCTATGGCTACACCTTC. Protein: CASSFLAGQDIYGYTF.